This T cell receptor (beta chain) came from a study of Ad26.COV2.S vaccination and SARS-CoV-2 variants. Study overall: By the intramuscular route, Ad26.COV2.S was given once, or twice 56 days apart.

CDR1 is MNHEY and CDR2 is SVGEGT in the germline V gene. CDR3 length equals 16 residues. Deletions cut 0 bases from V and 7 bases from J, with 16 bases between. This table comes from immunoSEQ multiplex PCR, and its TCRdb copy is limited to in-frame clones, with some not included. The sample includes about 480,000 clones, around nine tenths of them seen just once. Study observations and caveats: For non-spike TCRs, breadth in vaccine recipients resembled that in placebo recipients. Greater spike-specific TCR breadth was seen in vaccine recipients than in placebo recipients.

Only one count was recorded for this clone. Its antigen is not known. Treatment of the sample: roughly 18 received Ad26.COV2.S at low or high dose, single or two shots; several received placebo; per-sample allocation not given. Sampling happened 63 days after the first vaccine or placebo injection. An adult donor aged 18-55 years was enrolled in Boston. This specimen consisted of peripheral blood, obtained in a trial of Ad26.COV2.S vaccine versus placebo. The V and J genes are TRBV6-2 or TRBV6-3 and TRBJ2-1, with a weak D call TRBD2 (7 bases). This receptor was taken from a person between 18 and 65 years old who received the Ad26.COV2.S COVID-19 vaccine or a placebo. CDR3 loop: CASSYSSGLGGNEQFF. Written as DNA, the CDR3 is TGTGCCAGCAGTTACTCATCCGGACTAGGGGGGAATGAGCAGTTCTTC.